This is a list of T cell receptor beta chains from one sample in a study of blood T cell repertoires in COVID-19. Only in-frame clones appear in the TCRdb table, and some are missing; sequencing was by immunoSEQ multiplex PCR. The sample includes about 55,000 clones, over 75% of them seen just once. Sequenced: peripheral blood. The origin of the receptors is a human donor in a cohort sampled during active COVID-19. Each CDR3 is given with its conserved first and last residue. The D gene is left open where the match is weak. Some rows mark clone size as missing; the rest say once, few, many or name a class of expanded clone.

D: NA
J: TRBJ2-1
V: TRBV10-3
size: NA
CDR3: CAISVGGNQVNEQFF
DNA: TGTGCCATCAGTGTAGGGGGTAATCAAGTCAATGAGCAGTTCTTC

D: NA
J: TRBJ1-1
V: TRBV2
size: NA
CDR3: CASKFEGRTEAFF
DNA: TGTGCCAGCAAATTCGAGGGTCGGACTGAAGCTTTCTTT

D: NA
J: TRBJ1-5
V: TRBV27
size: NA
CDR3: CASSFGGGFSQPQHF
DNA: TGTGCCAGCAGTTTTGGGGGGGGGTTCAGTCAGCCCCAGCATTTT

D: NA
J: TRBJ1-5
V: TRBV19
size: NA
CDR3: CASSPGGRGQPQHF
DNA: TGTGCCAGTAGCCCAGGAGGCCGGGGTCAGCCCCAGCATTTT

D: NA
J: TRBJ2-2
V: TRBV7-8
size: NA
CDR3: CASSSLNTGELFF
DNA: TGTGCCAGCAGCTCACTAAACACCGGGGAGCTGTTTTTT

D: TRBD1
J: TRBJ2-5
V: TRBV19
size: NA
CDR3: CASSIWGQEETQYF
DNA: TGTGCCAGTAGTATCTGGGGACAGGAGGAGACCCAGTACTTC

D: NA
J: TRBJ1-5
V: TRBV28
size: NA
CDR3: CASSGYSNQPQHF
DNA: TGTGCCAGCTCAGGGTATAGCAATCAGCCCCAGCATTTT

D: NA
J: TRBJ1-1
V: TRBV5-1
size: NA
CDR3: CASSFFMNTEAFF
DNA: TGCGCCAGCAGCTTCTTTATGAACACTGAAGCTTTCTTT

D: NA
J: TRBJ1-3
V: TRBV19
size: NA
CDR3: CASSFRTAVSGNTIYF
DNA: TGTGCCAGTAGTTTCCGGACAGCGGTCTCTGGAAACACCATATATTTT

D: NA
J: TRBJ2-3
V: TRBV7-3
size: few
CDR3: CASSPPGSSTDTQYF
DNA: TGTGCCAGCAGCCCTCCGGGTAGCAGCACAGATACGCAGTATTTT

D: TRBD1
J: TRBJ2-2
V: TRBV27
size: NA
CDR3: CASSSLGTAWVGELFF
DNA: TGTGCCAGCAGTTCCCTAGGGACAGCGTGGGTCGGGGAGCTGTTTTTT

D: NA
J: TRBJ1-5
V: TRBV3-1/TRBV3-2
size: NA
CDR3: CASSQETSGGNQPQHF
DNA: TGTGCCAGCAGCCAAGAAACTTCGGGGGGCAATCAGCCCCAGCATTTT

D: TRBD1
J: TRBJ2-3
V: TRBV5-1
size: NA
CDR3: CASNPGQGTDTQYF
DNA: TGCGCCAGCAACCCGGGACAGGGGACTGATACGCAGTATTTT

D: NA
J: TRBJ1-1
V: TRBV12-5
size: few
CDR3: CASGLVISQGLNTEAFF
DNA: TGTGCTAGTGGTTTGGTAATCAGCCAGGGCCTGAACACTGAAGCTTTCTTT

D: TRBD1
J: TRBJ1-2
V: TRBV27
size: NA
CDR3: CASSTYGTGSFRYGYTF
DNA: TGTGCCAGCAGCACCTATGGGACAGGGTCTTTTCGCTATGGCTACACCTTC

D: TRBD1
J: TRBJ2-7
V: TRBV28
size: few
CDR3: CASLGQGPPDEQYF
DNA: TGTGCCAGCCTAGGACAGGGTCCCCCCGACGAGCAGTACTTC

D: NA
J: TRBJ1-6
V: TRBV5-6
size: NA
CDR3: CASSLDDSLHF
DNA: TGTGCCAGCAGCTTGGATGACAGTCTCCACTTT

D: NA
J: TRBJ2-7
V: TRBV19
size: NA
CDR3: CASSIASESEQYF
DNA: TGTGCCAGTAGTATAGCTTCCGAGTCGGAGCAGTACTTC

D: TRBD2
J: TRBJ2-3
V: TRBV7-3
size: NA
CDR3: CASSFGGTADTQYF
DNA: TGTGCCAGCAGCTTCGGGGGGACCGCAGATACGCAGTATTTT

D: TRBD1
J: TRBJ2-1
V: TRBV7-2
size: NA
CDR3: CASSLDRGSYNEQFF
DNA: TGTGCCAGCAGCTTAGACAGGGGCTCCTACAATGAGCAGTTCTTC

D: NA
J: TRBJ1-1
V: TRBV9
size: NA
CDR3: CASSVASGTEAFF
DNA: TGTGCCAGCAGCGTGGCGTCGGGCACTGAAGCTTTCTTT

D: NA
J: TRBJ1-6
V: TRBV6-5
size: NA
CDR3: CASRQPEVSLPLHF
DNA: TGTGCCAGCAGACAACCGGAGGTATCGTTACCCCTCCACTTT

D: NA
J: TRBJ1-1
V: TRBV30
size: few
CDR3: CAWTGHMNTEAFF
DNA: TGTGCCTGGACAGGGCATATGAACACTGAAGCTTTCTTT

D: NA
J: TRBJ1-1
V: TRBV15
size: NA
CDR3: CATSGTDRNTEAFF
DNA: TGTGCCACCAGCGGAACTGACAGGAACACTGAAGCTTTCTTT

D: NA
J: TRBJ2-1
V: TRBV5-6
size: NA
CDR3: CASSLQANEQFF
DNA: TGTGCCAGCAGCTTGCAGGCCAATGAGCAGTTCTTC

D: TRBD2
J: TRBJ2-1
V: TRBV9
size: NA
CDR3: CATLATGVSGREGQFF
DNA: TGTGCCACTCTTGCGACCGGGGTTAGCGGGAGGGAGGGGCAGTTCTTC

D: NA
J: TRBJ1-1
V: TRBV6-2/TRBV6-3
size: NA
CDR3: CASSYSRQGLMNTEAFF
DNA: TGTGCCAGCAGTTACTCGAGGCAGGGGCTCATGAACACTGAAGCTTTCTTT

D: NA
J: TRBJ1-2
V: TRBV7-8
size: NA
CDR3: CASSLAQGSYGYTF
DNA: TGTGCCAGCAGCTTAGCCCAGGGATCCTATGGCTACACCTTC

D: TRBD1
J: TRBJ1-2
V: TRBV30
size: once
CDR3: CAWSDRTGGSYGYTF
DNA: TGTGCCTGGAGTGATCGTACAGGGGGGAGCTATGGCTACACCTTC

D: NA
J: TRBJ1-2
V: TRBV18
size: NA
CDR3: CASSPISDRLNYGYTF
DNA: TGTGCCAGCTCACCAATCTCGGACAGACTAAACTATGGCTACACCTTC

D: NA
J: TRBJ1-2
V: TRBV14
size: NA
CDR3: CASSQGAGASYGYTF
DNA: TGTGCCAGCAGCCAAGGGGCAGGGGCAAGCTATGGCTACACCTTC

D: TRBD2
J: TRBJ2-7
V: TRBV28
size: NA
CDR3: CASIGGSFRYEQYF
DNA: TGTGCCAGCATCGGGGGGTCCTTCAGGTACGAGCAGTACTTC

D: NA
J: TRBJ2-3
V: TRBV28
size: NA
CDR3: CASPPVGSSTDTQYF
DNA: TGTGCCAGCCCCCCCGTGGGCTCCAGCACAGATACGCAGTATTTT

D: TRBD1
J: TRBJ1-1
V: TRBV29-1
size: NA
CDR3: CSVSKGQDMNTEAFF
DNA: TGCAGCGTTTCTAAGGGACAGGACATGAACACTGAAGCTTTCTTT

D: NA
J: TRBJ2-1
V: TRBV4-1
size: NA
CDR3: CASSRQPVQNEQFF
DNA: TGCGCCAGCAGCCGCCAACCTGTACAAAATGAGCAGTTCTTC

D: TRBD1
J: TRBJ2-3
V: TRBV6-1
size: once
CDR3: CASSEDLQGIPDTQYF
DNA: TGTGCCAGCAGTGAAGACTTACAGGGGATTCCAGATACGCAGTATTTT

D: TRBD2
J: TRBJ2-2
V: TRBV4-1
size: once
CDR3: CASSPLGGRNTGELFF
DNA: TGCGCCAGCAGCCCACTAGGCGGGAGAAACACCGGGGAGCTGTTTTTT

D: NA
J: TRBJ1-1
V: TRBV7-9
size: once
CDR3: CASSPDSMNTEAFF
DNA: TGTGCCAGCAGCCCTGACAGCATGAACACTGAAGCTTTCTTT

D: TRBD1
J: TRBJ2-7
V: TRBV6-6
size: few
CDR3: CASSYRDRGIYEQYF
DNA: TGTGCCAGCAGTTACCGGGACAGGGGGATCTACGAGCAGTACTTC